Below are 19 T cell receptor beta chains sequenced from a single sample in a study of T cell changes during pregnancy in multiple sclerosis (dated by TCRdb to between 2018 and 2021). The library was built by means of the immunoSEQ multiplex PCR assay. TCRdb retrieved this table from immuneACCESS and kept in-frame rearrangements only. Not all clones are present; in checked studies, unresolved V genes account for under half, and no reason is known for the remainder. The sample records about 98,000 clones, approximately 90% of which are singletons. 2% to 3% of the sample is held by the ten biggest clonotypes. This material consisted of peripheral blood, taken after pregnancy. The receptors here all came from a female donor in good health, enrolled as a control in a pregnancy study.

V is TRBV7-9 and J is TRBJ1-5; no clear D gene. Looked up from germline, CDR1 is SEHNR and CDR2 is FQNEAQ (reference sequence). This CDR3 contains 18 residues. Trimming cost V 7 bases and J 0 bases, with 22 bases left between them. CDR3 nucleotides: TGTGCCAGCATAGGTTTCAGGTCCGATGAGTATAGCAATCAGCCCCAGCATTTT. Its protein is CASIGFRSDEYSNQPQHF.

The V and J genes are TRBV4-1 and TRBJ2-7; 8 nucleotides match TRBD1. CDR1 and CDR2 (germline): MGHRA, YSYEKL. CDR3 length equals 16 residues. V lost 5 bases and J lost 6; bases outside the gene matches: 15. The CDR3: CASSAGYGQGGGEQYF. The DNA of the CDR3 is TGCGCCAGCAGCGCAGGTTACGGACAGGGAGGCGGCGAGCAGTACTTC.

The CDR3 region has the DNA TGTGCCAGCACCCCCGGACTGGCATTCCGCTATGGCTACACCTTC. Amino acid sequence: CASTPGLAFRYGYTF. The chain couples TRBV6-5 to TRBJ1-2; D gene ambiguous. Germline V gene lookup returns CDR1 MNHEY and CDR2 SVGAGI. Trimming left V 7 bases short and J 4 bases short, with 19 bases between. The CDR3 loop spans 15 amino acids.

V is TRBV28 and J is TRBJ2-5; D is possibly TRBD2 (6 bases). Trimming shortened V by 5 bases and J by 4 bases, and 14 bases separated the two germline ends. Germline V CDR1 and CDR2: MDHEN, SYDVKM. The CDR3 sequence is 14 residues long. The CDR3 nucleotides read TGTGCCAGCAGTCATAGCGGACTACTAGAGACCCAGTACTTC. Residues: CASSHSGLLETQYF.

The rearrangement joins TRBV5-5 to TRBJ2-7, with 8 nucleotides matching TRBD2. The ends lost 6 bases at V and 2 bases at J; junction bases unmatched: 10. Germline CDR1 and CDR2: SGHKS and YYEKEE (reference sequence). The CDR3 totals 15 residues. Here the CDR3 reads CASTFSGGIPYEQYF. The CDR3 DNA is TGTGCCAGCACCTTCTCGGGGGGGATACCCTACGAGCAGTACTTC.

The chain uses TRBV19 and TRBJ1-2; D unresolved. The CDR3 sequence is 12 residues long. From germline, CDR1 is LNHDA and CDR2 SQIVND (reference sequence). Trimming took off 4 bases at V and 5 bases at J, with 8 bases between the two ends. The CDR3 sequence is CASSNSRYGYTF. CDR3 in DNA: TGTGCCAGTAGTAACAGTAGGTATGGCTACACCTTC. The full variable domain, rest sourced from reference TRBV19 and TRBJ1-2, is DGGITQSPKYLFRKEGQNVTLSCEQNLNHDAMYWYRQDPGQGLRLIYYSQIVNDFQKGDIAEGYSVSREKKESFPLTVTSAQKNPTAFYLCASSNSRYGYTFGSGTRLTVV.

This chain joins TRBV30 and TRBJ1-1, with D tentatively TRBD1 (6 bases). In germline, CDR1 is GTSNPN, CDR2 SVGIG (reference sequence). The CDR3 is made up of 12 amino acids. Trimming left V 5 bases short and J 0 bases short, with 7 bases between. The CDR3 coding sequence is TGTGCCTGGGACAGGTTGAACACTGAAGCTTTCTTT. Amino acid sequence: CAWDRLNTEAFF.

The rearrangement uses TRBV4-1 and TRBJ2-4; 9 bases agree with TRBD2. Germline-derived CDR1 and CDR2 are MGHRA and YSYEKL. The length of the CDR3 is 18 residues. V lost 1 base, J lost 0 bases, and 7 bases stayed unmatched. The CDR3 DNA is TGCGCCAGCAGCCAAGGCCCCAGCGGGGGGCTAGCCAAAAACATTCAGTACTTC. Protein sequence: CASSQGPSGGLAKNIQYF.

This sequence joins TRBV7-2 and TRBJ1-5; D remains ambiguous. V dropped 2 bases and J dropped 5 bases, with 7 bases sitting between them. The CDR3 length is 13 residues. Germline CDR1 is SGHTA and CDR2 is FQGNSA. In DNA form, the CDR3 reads TGTGCCAGCAGCTTATTTGAGGATCAGCCCCAGCATTTT. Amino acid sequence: CASSLFEDQPQHF.

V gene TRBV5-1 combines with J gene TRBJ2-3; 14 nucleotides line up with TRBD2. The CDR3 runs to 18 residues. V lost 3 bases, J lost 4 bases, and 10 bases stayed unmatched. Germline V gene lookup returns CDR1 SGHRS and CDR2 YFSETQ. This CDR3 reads CASSSLGLAGVLADTQYF. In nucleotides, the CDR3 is TGCGCCAGCAGCTCCTTGGGACTAGCGGGAGTGTTGGCAGATACGCAGTATTTT.

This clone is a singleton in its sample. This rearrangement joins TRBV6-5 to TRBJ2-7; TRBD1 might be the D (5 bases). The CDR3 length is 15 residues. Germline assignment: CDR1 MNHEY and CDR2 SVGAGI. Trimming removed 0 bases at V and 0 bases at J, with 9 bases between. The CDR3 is CASSYSRQLSYEQYF. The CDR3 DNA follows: TGTGCCAGCAGTTACTCGAGACAGCTCTCCTACGAGCAGTACTTC.

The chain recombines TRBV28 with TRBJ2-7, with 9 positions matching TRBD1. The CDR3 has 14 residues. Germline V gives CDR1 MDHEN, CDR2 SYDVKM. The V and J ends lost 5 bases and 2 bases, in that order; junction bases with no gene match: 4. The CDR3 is CASSPGQGAYEQYF. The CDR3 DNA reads TGTGCCAGCAGTCCGGGACAGGGAGCCTACGAGCAGTACTTC.

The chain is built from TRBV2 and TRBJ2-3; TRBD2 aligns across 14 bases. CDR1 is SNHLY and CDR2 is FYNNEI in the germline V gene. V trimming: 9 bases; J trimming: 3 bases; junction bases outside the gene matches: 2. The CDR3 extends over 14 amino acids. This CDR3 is CASRTSGGTDTQYF. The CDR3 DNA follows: TGTGCCAGTCGGACTAGCGGGGGGACAGATACGCAGTATTTT.

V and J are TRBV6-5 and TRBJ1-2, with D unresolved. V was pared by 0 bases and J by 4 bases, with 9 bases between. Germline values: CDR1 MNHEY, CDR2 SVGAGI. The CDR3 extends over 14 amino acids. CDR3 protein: CASSYSDRGYGYTF. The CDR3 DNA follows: TGTGCCAGCAGTTACTCCGACCGAGGCTATGGCTACACCTTC.

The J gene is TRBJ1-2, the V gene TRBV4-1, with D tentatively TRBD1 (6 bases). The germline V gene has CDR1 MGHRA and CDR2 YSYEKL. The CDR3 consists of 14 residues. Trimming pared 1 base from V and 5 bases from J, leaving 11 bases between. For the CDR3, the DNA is TGCGCCAGCAGCCAAGTACAGGGAAGTTATGGCTACACCTTC. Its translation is CASSQVQGSYGYTF.

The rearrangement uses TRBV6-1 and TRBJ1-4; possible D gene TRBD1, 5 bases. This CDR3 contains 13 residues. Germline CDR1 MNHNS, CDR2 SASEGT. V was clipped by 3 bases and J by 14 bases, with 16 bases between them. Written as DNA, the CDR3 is TGTGCCAGCAGTGATTCAAGGGGACTCAGTCTGTTTTTT. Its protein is CASSDSRGLSLFF.

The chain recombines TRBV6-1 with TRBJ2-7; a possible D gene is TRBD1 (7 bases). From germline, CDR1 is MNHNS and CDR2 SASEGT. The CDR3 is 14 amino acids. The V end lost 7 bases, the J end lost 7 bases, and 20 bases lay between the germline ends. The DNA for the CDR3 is TGTGCCAGCAACGCGGGGACAGACACTAAAGAGCAGTACTTC. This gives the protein CASNAGTDTKEQYF.

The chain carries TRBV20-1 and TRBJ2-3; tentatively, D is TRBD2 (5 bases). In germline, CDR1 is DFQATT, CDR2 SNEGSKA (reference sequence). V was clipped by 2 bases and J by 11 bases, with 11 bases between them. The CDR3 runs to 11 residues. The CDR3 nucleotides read TGCAGTGCTAGACGTCGCGGACTGCAGTATTTT. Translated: CSARRRGLQYF.

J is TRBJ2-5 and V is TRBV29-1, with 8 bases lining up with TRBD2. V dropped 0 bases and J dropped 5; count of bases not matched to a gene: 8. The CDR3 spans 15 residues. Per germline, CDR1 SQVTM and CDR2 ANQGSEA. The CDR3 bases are TGCAGCGTTGAAGAAGCGGGGGCGGGTAGGGAGACCCAGTACTTC. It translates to CSVEEAGAGRETQYF.